Each of the 20 T cell receptor beta chains below was sequenced from the same sample in a study of shared clonotypes between healthy human individuals (dated by TCRdb to 2018 to 2021). The method behind the library was the immunoSEQ multiplex PCR assay. The immuneACCESS repertoire file appears here via TCRdb, limited to in-frame rearrangements. These files lack a portion of the clones; in checked studies, under half of the deficit traces to unresolved V genes, and the cause of the others is not known. For this sample there are 2,500,000 or so clones; 90% to 95% appear just once. The ten largest clones take up 0.13% to 0.15% of the sample. Sequences were obtained from naive CD4+ T cells sorted from blood. The cell subset or site label, as the study defines it: CD45RA+ positively selected. The receptor set was obtained from a man aged 18-30 years in good health.

The chain carries TRBV7-2 and TRBJ1-1; no clear D gene. Germline V lookup: CDR1 SGHTA, CDR2 FQGNSA. Trimming took off 4 bases at V and 7 bases at J, with 10 bases between the two ends. The CDR3 length is 12 residues. The CDR3 bases are TGTGCCAGCAGCTCGAGCGGGCTTGAAGCTTTCTTT. Its protein is CASSSSGLEAFF. The variable domain in full, completed from reference TRBV7-2 and TRBJ1-1, reads GAGVSQSPSNKVTEKGKDVELRCDPISGHTALYWYRQSLGQGLEFLIYFQGNSAPDKSGLPSDRFSAERTGGSVSTLTIQRTQQEDSAVYLCASSSSGLEAFFGQGTRLTVV.

The chain combines TRBV7-5 with TRBJ1-5. TRBV7-5 constitutes a pseudogene. The CDR3 runs to 12 residues. The CDR3 DNA follows: TGTGCCTCTCCGGGAGGGAATCAGCCCCAGCATTTT. The encoded protein is CASPGGNQPQHF.

The chain recombines TRBV5-6 with TRBJ2-7; D not resolved. The CDR3 runs to 12 residues. CDR1 SGHDT and CDR2 YYEEEE come from the germline V gene. V shed 3 bases and J shed 4 bases, with 8 bases lying between them. The CDR3 DNA sequence: TGTGCCAGCAGCTATTATAGGTACGAGCAGTACTTC. Translation: CASSYYRYEQYF.

This clone occurred a few times. The J gene is TRBJ1-4, the V gene TRBV30; 9 bases line up with TRBD1. V shed 4 bases and J 8 bases; nucleotides not matched to a gene: 11. Germline V gives CDR1 GTSNPN, CDR2 SVGIG (reference sequence). The CDR3 has 15 residues. CDR3 loop: CAWTTDGQGREKLFF. Here the CDR3 DNA reads TGTGCCTGGACCACTGACGGACAGGGGAGGGAAAAACTGTTTTTT.

V gene TRBV4-3 combines with J gene TRBJ2-2; perhaps TRBD1 as D (5 bases). Per the germline V gene, CDR1 is LGHNA and CDR2 is YSLEER. The V and J ends lost 2 bases and 7 bases respectively, with 8 bases between them. CDR3 size: 13 residues. The CDR3 loop reads CASSQTGLGELFF. The CDR3 DNA sequence: TGCGCCAGCAGCCAAACAGGTCTCGGGGAGCTGTTTTTT.

The chain employs TRBV6-1 and TRBJ2-3; tentative D call: TRBD1 (6 bases). The CDR3 runs 15 residues. Germline assignment: CDR1 MNHNS and CDR2 SASEGT. V was clipped by 1 base and J by 2 bases, with 10 bases between them. The CDR3 sequence is CASSEDAGVTDTQYF. The CDR3 DNA sequence: TGTGCCAGCAGTGAAGATGCAGGGGTCACAGATACGCAGTATTTT.

The chain is built from TRBV18 and TRBJ1-2; 7 bases are a match to TRBD1. CDR3 length equals 14 residues. V lost 4 bases and J lost 7; bases outside the gene matches: 9. CDR1 KGHSH and CDR2 LQKENI come from the germline V gene. CDR3 sequence: CASSLTGEEAGYTF. The DNA of the CDR3 is TGTGCCAGCTCACTCACAGGGGAGGAGGCTGGCTACACCTTC.

This chain connects TRBV7-2 to TRBJ2-3, with D maybe TRBD2 (7 bases). The CDR3 has 15 amino acids. Trimming pared 4 bases from V and 1 base from J, leaving 12 bases between. The germline V gene has CDR1 SGHTA and CDR2 FQGNSA. The CDR3 loop is CASSSGGRGTDTQYF. CDR3 nucleotides: TGTGCCAGCAGCTCCGGGGGGCGCGGCACAGATACGCAGTATTTT.

The gene calls are TRBV5-4 and TRBJ2-7, with a weak D call TRBD1 (5 bases). The germline CDR1 and CDR2 sequences are SGHNT and YYREEE (reference sequence). The CDR3 is 14 amino acids. The V end lost 0 bases, the J end lost 0 bases, and 7 bases lay between the germline ends. The CDR3 nucleotides read TGTGCCAGCAGCTTGGACAGGACCTCCTACGAGCAGTACTTC. Translation: CASSLDRTSYEQYF.

This clone was counted a few times. Other DNA sequences within the sample encode an identical CDR3. CDR3 residues: CASSPGQVNTEAFF. In DNA, the CDR3 is TGTGCCAGCTCACCAGGGCAGGTAAACACTGAAGCTTTCTTT. The chain uses TRBV18 and TRBJ1-1; D is unclear. The germline V and J ends were trimmed by 2 bases and 2 bases, with 9 bases remaining between them. CDR1 is KGHSH, CDR2 LQKENI, per germline. The CDR3 contains 14 residues.

This clone was observed a handful of times. The chain joins TRBV5-4 to TRBJ2-2, with 11 bases lining up with TRBD2. Germline assignment: CDR1 SGHNT and CDR2 YYREEE (reference sequence). J was trimmed by 4 bases and V by 2 bases; bases with no gene match: 1. The CDR3 contains 15 residues. The CDR3 sequence is CASSFSGRATGELFF. CDR3 bases: TGTGCCAGCAGCTTTAGCGGGAGGGCCACCGGGGAGCTGTTTTTT.

The rearrangement joins TRBV18 to TRBJ2-1; D not certain. The CDR3 has 15 amino acids. The V end lost 2 bases, the J end lost 6 bases, and 14 bases lay between the germline ends. Germline CDR1 is KGHSH and CDR2 is LQKENI. In DNA, the CDR3 is TGTGCCAGCTCACCAGAGATTAGGTCTAGCAATGAGCAGTTCTTC. Amino acid sequence: CASSPEIRSSNEQFF.

The chain recombines TRBV5-1 with TRBJ2-7; D remains unclear. Trimming took off 0 bases at V and 3 bases at J, with 13 bases between the two ends. The CDR3 runs to 15 residues. Germline V lookup: CDR1 SGHRS, CDR2 YFSETQ. CDR3 sequence (DNA): TGCGCCAGCAGCTTGGGGCTGTCCCGCCTCTACGAGCAGTACTTC. Protein: CASSLGLSRLYEQYF.

The CDR3 DNA is TGTGCCAGTAGTATGCTCAACAGGGGGCGACCCGAGCAGTACTTC. This sequence encodes CASSMLNRGRPEQYF. The chain has TRBV19 and TRBJ2-7; 9 bases are shared with TRBD1. With 3 bases clipped from V and 6 bases from J, the junction kept 9 bases outside the gene matches. The CDR3 contains 15 residues. CDR1 is LNHDA and CDR2 is SQIVND in the germline V gene (reference sequence).

This chain connects TRBV7-8 to TRBJ2-3, with D perhaps matching TRBD1 (6 bases). V dropped 6 bases and J dropped 3 bases, with 19 bases sitting between them. CDR3 size: 16 residues. Germline CDR1 is SGHVS and CDR2 is FQNEAQ. The CDR3 loop is CASRRNRDIRTDTQYF. CDR3 sequence (DNA): TGTGCCAGCAGACGAAACCGGGACATAAGGACAGATACGCAGTATTTT.

The J gene is TRBJ2-1, the V gene TRBV15, with TRBD2 matching over 8 bases. Germline V gene data show CDR1 as LNHNV and CDR2 as YYDKDF (reference sequence). The V and J ends lost 2 bases and 7 bases, in that order; junction bases with no gene match: 13. The CDR3 has 17 residues. The CDR3: CATSRMRAGGSGNEQFF. The DNA of the CDR3 is TGTGCCACCAGCAGAATGAGGGCGGGGGGCTCCGGGAATGAGCAGTTCTTC.

The J gene is TRBJ1-4, the V gene TRBV11-2; 8 bases line up with TRBD1. V dropped 0 bases and J dropped 6; count of bases not matched to a gene: 3. Germline loops: CDR1 SGHAT, CDR2 FQNNGV. The CDR3 has 15 residues. CDR3 sequence reads: CASSLEAGGYEKLFF. The CDR3 DNA is TGTGCCAGCAGCTTAGAAGCAGGGGGCTATGAAAAACTGTTTTTT. Full variable domain (outside the CDR3, taken from reference TRBV11-2 and TRBJ1-4): EAGVAQSPRYKIIEKRQSVAFWCNPISGHATLYWYQQILGQGPKLLIQFQNNGVVDDSQLPKDRFSAERLKGVDSTLKIQPAKLEDSAVYLCASSLEAGGYEKLFFGSGTQLSVL.

This clone has just one count. The chain employs TRBV18 and TRBJ2-7; 7 bases fit TRBD1. The V gene end was trimmed by 5 bases and the J gene end by 0 bases; junction bases not matched to a gene: 4. This CDR3 is 14 amino acids long. Germline CDR1 KGHSH, CDR2 LQKENI. CDR3 protein: CASSTGASSYEQYF. The CDR3 DNA follows: TGTGCCAGCTCAACAGGGGCCAGCTCCTACGAGCAGTACTTC.

The chain has TRBV11-2 and TRBJ2-1; unclear D gene. The V gene lost 2 bases and the J gene lost 2 bases, with 7 bases spanning the gap. Germline CDR1 and CDR2: SGHAT and FQNNGV. CDR3 length: 14 residues. The CDR3 nucleotides read TGTGCCAGCAGCTTAAGAACAGCCTACAATGAGCAGTTCTTC. Protein product: CASSLRTAYNEQFF.

This chain links TRBV27 with TRBJ1-4; D ambiguous. V was clipped by 8 bases and J by 5 bases, with 9 bases between them. Germline CDR1 MNHEY, CDR2 SMNVEV (reference sequence). The CDR3 totals 12 residues. CDR3 in DNA: TGTGCCAGCGGCGGATTGAATGAAAAACTGTTTTTT. Protein sequence: CASGGLNEKLFF.